The clone carrying this T cell receptor (beta chain) was seen only a few times. The J segment lost 7 bases and the V segment lost 1 base, leaving 4 bases of the junction unmatched. The CDR3 runs 16 residues. The germline V gene encodes CDR1 SGHTA and CDR2 FQGNSA. Profiled with immunoSEQ multiplex PCR; TCRdb holds only in-frame clones, not every one. The sample gives about 190,000 clones, around 80% of which show up once; approximately 15% is in the top ten. This record comes from a study of blood T cell repertoires in COVID-19. The V call is TRBV7-2, the J call TRBJ2-1; 13 bases match TRBD2. This sequence originates from a man aged 30 to 39 with active or convalescent COVID-19. Sequenced material: peripheral blood. The CDR3 is CASSLELAGGGNEQFF. The CDR3 DNA is TGTGCCAGCAGCTTAGAACTAGCGGGAGGGGGAAATGAGCAGTTCTTC.